Below are 21 T cell receptor beta chains sequenced from a single sample in a study of regulatory T cells in long-lasting Graves disease. TCR beta libraries were built with iRepertoire HTBI primers and Arm-PCR of CDR3 regions. One entry per CDR3 protein, called by TCRdb with MiXCR from the multiplex PCR reads. Here the sample spans about 500,000 distinct CDR3 sequences, 15% to 20% being singletons. Time point defined: newly diagnosed GD, antithyroid drugs for less than 3 months. PBMC RNA served as the TCR library source. The sample also formed part of further work on T cells in Graves' hyperthyroidism and ophthalmopathy.

Sequenced material: peripheral blood mononuclear cells (PBMCs), taken at new diagnosis, from a patient treated with antithyroid drugs. The receptors come from a man aged 35 to 55 with Graves disease.

This sequence joins TRBV5-1 and TRBJ2-1; 9 bases map to TRBD1. This CDR3 has 15 residues. From germline, CDR1 is SGHRS and CDR2 YFSETQ. V was pared by 4 bases and J by 4 bases, with 6 bases of the junction left unmatched. The CDR3 loop reads CASSGTGREYNEQFF. The CDR3 region has the DNA TGCGCCAGCAGCGGGACAGGGAGGGAATACAATGAGCAGTTCTTC.

This clonotype occurred many times. The V gene is TRBV11-2, the J gene TRBJ1-4, with 9 bases aligning to TRBD1. V trimming: 5 bases; J trimming: 7 bases; junction bases outside the gene matches: 5. Germline-derived CDR1 and CDR2 are SGHAT and FQNNGV. This CDR3 comprises 14 residues. CDR3 region: CASSLGQGTEKLFF. In nucleotides, the CDR3 is TGTGCCAGCAGCCTGGGACAGGGTACTGAAAAACTGTTTTTT.

This clonotype was detected many times. The V gene is TRBV28, the J gene TRBJ2-1; TRBD2 matches at 13 bases. Germline lookup yields CDR1 MDHEN and CDR2 SYDVKM. With V trimmed by 8 bases and J by 9 bases, 10 bases remained unmatched. CDR3 length equals 15 residues. As DNA, the CDR3 is TGTGCCAGCCGTGTTGGCGGACTAGCGGGAGCTGAGCAGTTCTTC. It encodes CASRVGGLAGAEQFF.

This clonotype was counted a few times. The chain recombines TRBV12-3 or TRBV12-4 with TRBJ2-4; TRBD1 is a possible D gene (6 bases). The CDR3 runs to 14 residues. V lost 7 bases and J 1 base, leaving 11 bases between the germline ends. The chain's CDR3 is CASTKRGAKNIQYF. CDR3 nucleotide sequence: TGTGCCAGCACGAAGAGGGGGGCCAAAAACATTCAGTACTTC.

V usage is TRBV20-1 and J usage is TRBJ2-1, with D unclear. The CDR3 has 14 amino acids. The V end was cut by 3 bases, the J end by 0 bases, with 9 bases between. Germline V CDR1 and CDR2: DFQATT, SNEGSKA (reference sequence). The CDR3 DNA follows: TGCAGTGCTAGTTATACGGACTCCTACAATGAGCAGTTCTTC. Its translation is CSASYTDSYNEQFF.

The chain links TRBV7-8 to TRBJ2-7; TRBD1 aligns across 7 bases. The V gene end was trimmed by 0 bases and the J gene end by 4 bases; junction bases not matched to a gene: 12. This CDR3 is built from 17 residues. Germline-derived CDR1 and CDR2 are SGHVS and FQNEAQ. In nucleotides, the CDR3 is TGTGCCAGCAGCTTAGCCCGGTGGGGGCAGGGGGTTTACGAGCAGTACTTC. Translated: CASSLARWGQGVYEQYF. The whole variable domain, remainder taken from reference TRBV7-8 and TRBJ2-7, is GAGVSQSPRYKVAKRGQDVALRCDPISGHVSLFWYQQALGQGPEFLTYFQNEAQLDKSGLPSDRFFAERPEGSVSTLKIQRTQQEDSAVYLCASSLARWGQGVYEQYFGPGTRLTVT.

The sample holds many counts of this clonotype. The chain couples TRBV10-1 to TRBJ2-7; 8 bases align to TRBD2. The CDR3 is made up of 15 amino acids. With V trimmed by 6 bases and J by 5 bases, 12 bases remained unmatched. The germline V gene has CDR1 WNHNN and CDR2 SYGVQD (reference sequence). The CDR3 DNA follows: TGCGCCAGCAGCCGAGAGGATAGCGGGATCAACGAGCAGTACTTC. As protein: CASSREDSGINEQYF.

The J gene is TRBJ2-7, the V gene TRBV5-1; 10 nucleotides match TRBD2. The germline V gene has CDR1 SGHRS and CDR2 YFSETQ. The CDR3 totals 16 residues. V lost 4 bases and J lost 7; bases outside the gene matches: 14. Written as DNA, the CDR3 is TGCGCCAGCAGCACAGGAAGCACCGGGACTAGCGATGAGCAGTACTTC. Its translation is CASSTGSTGTSDEQYF. The whole variable domain, remainder taken from reference TRBV5-1 and TRBJ2-7, is KAGVTQTPRYLIKTRGQQVTLSCSPISGHRSVSWYQQTPGQGLQFLFEYFSETQRNKGNFPGRFSGRQFSNSRSEMNVSTLELGDSALYLCASSTGSTGTSDEQYFGPGTRLTVT.

The V gene is TRBV19, the J gene TRBJ1-1, with 8 bases aligning to TRBD1. Germline V lookup: CDR1 LNHDA, CDR2 SQIVND (reference sequence). V lost 6 bases and J lost 5; bases outside the gene matches: 11. The CDR3 covers 15 residues. The CDR3 loop reads CASRLGQAFYTEAFF. The CDR3, as DNA: TGTGCCAGTAGACTGGGACAGGCGTTTTATACTGAAGCTTTCTTT.

This clonotype was found a few times. The chain is built from TRBV5-1 and TRBJ1-1; perhaps TRBD1 as D (5 bases). The CDR3 spans 17 residues. V lost 3 bases and J lost 0, with 18 bases in between. CDR1 SGHRS and CDR2 YFSETQ come from the germline V gene. CDR3 amino acids: CASSSPGTDIMNTEAFF. CDR3 sequence (DNA): TGCGCCAGCAGCTCGCCCGGGACGGACATCATGAACACTGAAGCTTTCTTT.

This clonotype was detected many times. The chain recombines TRBV11-2 with TRBJ1-1; D perhaps matches TRBD1 (5 bases). CDR3 length: 15 amino acids. V lost 2 bases to trimming and J lost 1 base, with 11 bases between them. CDR1 SGHAT and CDR2 FQNNGV come from the germline V gene. CDR3 coding DNA: TGTGCCAGCAGCTTAACTGTGGGGGGGAACACTGAAGCTTTCTTT. It codes for CASSLTVGGNTEAFF. The variable domain in full, completed from reference TRBV11-2 and TRBJ1-1, reads EAGVAQSPRYKIIEKRQSVAFWCNPISGHATLYWYQQILGQGPKLLIQFQNNGVVDDSQLPKDRFSAERLKGVDSTLKIQPAKLEDSAVYLCASSLTVGGNTEAFFGQGTRLTVV.

Of note for this clonotype: A much bigger clone sits one base away, suggesting this may be a read error. The final CDR3 position lacks the conserved phenylalanine or tryptophan, pointing to a likely read error. This sequence joins TRBV6-1 and TRBJ2-1; 10 bases are shared with TRBD1. The CDR3 contains 15 residues. The J segment lost 5 bases and the V segment lost 7 bases, leaving 8 bases of the junction unmatched. Looked up from germline, CDR1 is MNHNS and CDR2 is SASEGT. The CDR3 sequence is CASTLDRGINNEQFL. CDR3 sequence (DNA): TGTGCCAGCACCCTGGACAGGGGGATTAACAATGAGCAGTTCCTC.

This clonotype has ten or more counts. This chain joins TRBV2 and TRBJ1-2; 8 bases line up with TRBD1. The germline CDR1 and CDR2 sequences are SNHLY and FYNNEI. V shed 4 bases and J 4 bases; nucleotides not matched to a gene: 8. There are 15 residues in the CDR3. DNA of the CDR3: TGTGCCAGCAGTGCTAACAGGGGGACCGCCTATGGCTACACCTTC. It yields the protein CASSANRGTAYGYTF.

This chain links TRBV6-9 with TRBJ2-3, with 7 bases fitting TRBD1. V shed 3 bases and J 0 bases; nucleotides not matched to a gene: 6. The CDR3 sequence is 16 residues long. Germline values: CDR1 MNHGY, CDR2 SVAAGI. The CDR3 sequence: CASSYSYRGSTDTQYF. In DNA form, the CDR3 reads TGTGCCAGCAGTTACTCCTACAGGGGTAGCACAGATACGCAGTATTTT.

In this sample, this clonotype turned up many times. The chain carries TRBV5-1 and TRBJ2-1, with D perhaps TRBD2 (6 bases). V lost 1 base, J lost 1 base, and 9 bases lay in between. CDR3 length: 15 residues. Germline loops: CDR1 SGHRS, CDR2 YFSETQ. As DNA, the CDR3 is TGCGCCAGCAGCTTGAAGGAGGGTTCCTACAATGAGCAGTTCTTC. It is translated as CASSLKEGSYNEQFF. Filled out from reference TRBV5-1 and TRBJ2-1, the complete variable domain reads KAGVTQTPRYLIKTRGQQVTLSCSPISGHRSVSWYQQTPGQGLQFLFEYFSETQRNKGNFPGRFSGRQFSNSRSEMNVSTLELGDSALYLCASSLKEGSYNEQFFGPGTRLTVL.

A word on this clonotype: A much larger clone lies a single base off, so this may be a read error. V and J are TRBV5-1 and TRBJ2-1, with TRBD2 matching over 9 bases. The CDR3 spans 17 residues. V was clipped by 0 bases and J by 13 bases; unmatched bases: 17. Germline V gene sequence: CDR1 SGHRS, CDR2 YFSETQ. In DNA form, the CDR3 reads TGCGCCAGCAGCTTGGTAACAGCGGGAGGCCTCCAAGAGACCCAGTTCTTC. This sequence encodes CASSLVTAGGLQETQFF.

The chain carries TRBV9 and TRBJ2-7; D may match TRBD1 or TRBD2 (6 bases each). This CDR3 has 15 amino acids. Germline loops: CDR1 SGDLS, CDR2 YYNGEE. The ends were cut back, 3 bases at V and 0 bases at J, with 13 bases in the middle. For the CDR3, the DNA is TGTGCCAGCAGCGCGGGGGCTTTACCCTCCTACGAGCAGTACTTC. This sequence encodes CASSAGALPSYEQYF.

This clonotype has only a few counts. The gene calls are TRBV6-4 and TRBJ1-2; D not resolved. V lost 3 bases and J lost 0, with 8 bases in between. CDR3 length equals 14 residues. CDR1 is MRHNA, CDR2 SNTAGT, per germline. The CDR3 protein is CASSEGGSNYGYTF. The CDR3 DNA sequence: TGTGCCAGCAGTGAGGGCGGATCTAACTATGGCTACACCTTC.

This clonotype was seen at least ten times. The chain joins TRBV24-1 to TRBJ2-7; D is uncertain. The germline V gene has CDR1 KGHDR and CDR2 SFDVKD. This CDR3 is built from 11 residues. V lost 3 bases and J 4 bases, leaving 3 bases between the germline ends. CDR3 amino acids: CATSDRYEQYF. DNA of the CDR3: TGTGCCACCAGTGATCGTTACGAGCAGTACTTC.

This clonotype occurred a few times. The chain is built from TRBV12-3 or TRBV12-4 and TRBJ2-2; 10 nucleotides agree with TRBD2. Trimming cost V 5 bases and J 6 bases; bases outside gene matches: 6. The CDR3 covers 15 residues. This CDR3 reads CASSTGTSASGELFF. The CDR3 DNA reads TGTGCCAGCAGTACCGGGACTAGCGCCTCCGGGGAGCTGTTTTTT.

This clonotype was recorded a few times. At one of its ends the junction is not consistent with the germline gene, which may arise from a read error. The chain combines TRBV7-7 with TRBJ2-1; D is possibly TRBD1 or TRBD2 (5 bases each). This CDR3 has 18 residues. Per germline, CDR1 SSHAT and CDR2 FNYEAQ (reference sequence). CDR3 sequence reads: CASSPPEGGASSYNEQFF. The CDR3 nucleotides are TGTGCTAGCAGCCCCCCTGAGGGTGGGGCGAGCTCCTACAATGAGCAGTTCTTC.